The rows below give T cell receptor beta chains drawn from one sample of a study of T cells in Graves' hyperthyroidism and ophthalmopathy. MiXCR, applied by TCRdb to the multiplex PCR reads, yields one record per CDR3 protein. This table holds about 480,000 distinct CDR3 sequences, approximately 15% found once. Sequenced sample: blood. These receptors were collected from a woman between 18 and 30 years old with Graves' hyperthyroidism. Each CDR3 is given with its conserved first and last residue. The D gene is left open where the match is weak.

TRBJ1-1	-	TRBV5-6	12	CASSFPLKEAFF
TRBJ1-4	TRBD1	TRBV10-3	16	CAIADRPPSTNEKLFF
TRBJ2-7	TRBD2	TRBV11-3	16	CASSLETTSPHYEQYF
TRBJ1-1	-	TRBV16	12	CASSQLMTEAFF
TRBJ1-1	-	TRBV5-1	16	CASSLTALFGNTEAFF
TRBJ1-1	-	TRBV19	13	CASSTTPNTEAFF
TRBJ1-1	-	TRBV6-2/TRBV6-3	13	CASSTGQNTEAFF
TRBJ2-1	-	TRBV3-1	12	CASSSLRVEQFF
TRBJ2-3	-	TRBV3-1	17	CASSQEGRSSGTDTQYF
TRBJ2-1	TRBD1	TRBV28	15	CASSLAQNRGGEQFF
TRBJ2-1	TRBD2	TRBV18	15	CASSPASGHYNEQFF
TRBJ1-4	TRBD1	TRBV5-1	16	CASSSGTVATNEKLFF
TRBJ2-1	-	TRBV29-1	14	CSVEDSGRGNEQFF
TRBJ2-2	TRBD2	TRBV5-6	18	CASSSGRGSGRNTGELFF
TRBJ1-1	-	TRBV30	12	CAWSIMNTEAFF
TRBJ2-3	TRBD2	TRBV12-3/TRBV12-4	16	CASSSRLAIATDTQYF
TRBJ1-4	-	TRBV11-3	13	CASSQEENEKLFF
TRBJ2-1	TRBD2	TRBV20-1	12	CSAPPGGNEQFF
TRBJ2-3	-	TRBV5-4	14	CASSLDALGDTQYF
TRBJ2-7	TRBD1	TRBV20-1	13	CSASHRGAYEQYF
TRBJ2-5	TRBD2	TRBV28	15	CASIPGLAGQETQYF
TRBJ1-1	-	TRBV10-2	16	CASSASDFSRSTEAFF
TRBJ2-3	TRBD2	TRBV6-6	16	CASSYSRTSSTDTQYF
TRBJ1-1	-	TRBV10-3	15	CAISESTVGFPEAFF
TRBJ1-1	-	TRBV29-1	13	CSVGGARDTEAFF
TRBJ2-1	TRBD1	TRBV3-1	17	CASSQVSTGWTNNEQFF
TRBJ2-2	-	TRBV10-1	12	CASASATGELFF
TRBJ2-5	TRBD2	TRBV6-1	19	CASSYSLPGLAGASETQYF
TRBJ1-1	-	TRBV2	13	CASTLGSYTEAFF